One and the same sample provided the 8 T cell receptor beta chains below, sequenced in a study of breast tumors, draining lymph nodes, adjacent tissues. The lymph nodes were axillary draining lymph nodes from breast cancer patients. TCRdb passed the multiplex PCR reads through MiXCR, listing each CDR3 protein once. This table holds 150,000 to 200,000 distinct CDR3 sequences, around a third found once. Sequencing input: axillary lymph node tissue. Receptor source: a female donor with breast cancer. Some clones in this sample may be carry-over from other donors' samples.

The sample holds a few counts of this clonotype. This chain uses TRBV6-1 with TRBJ2-7, with D perhaps TRBD1 (6 bases). The germline CDR1 and CDR2 sequences are MNHNS and SASEGT. This CDR3 spans 14 amino acids. V was trimmed by 5 bases and J by 3 bases, leaving 14 bases between them. CDR3 region: CASSPIQGLYEQYF. The CDR3 DNA reads as TGTGCCAGCAGTCCAATACAGGGCCTCTACGAGCAGTACTTC.

In its sample, this clonotype was seen many times. The genes are TRBV9 and TRBJ1-6; D may be TRBD1 (5 bases). Trimming removed 0 bases from V and 6 bases from J, with 7 bases in between. Germline V gene lookup returns CDR1 SGDLS and CDR2 YYNGEE. CDR3 length: 14 amino acids. CDR3 coding DNA: TGTGCCAGCAGCGTAGGGACACTTAATTCACCCCTCCACTTT. Translated, it gives CASSVGTLNSPLHF.

This clonotype was observed a handful of times. This sequence joins TRBV7-3 and TRBJ2-2; D not certain. This CDR3 is built from 13 residues. Germline lookup yields CDR1 SGHTA and CDR2 FQGTGA. The chain's CDR3 is CARETGNTGELFF. The DNA of the CDR3 is TGTGCTAGAGAAACGGGGAACACCGGGGAGCTGTTTTTT.

This clonotype was counted a few times. At one of its ends the junction is not consistent with the germline gene, which may arise from a read error. This chain uses TRBV19 with TRBJ2-5; 12 bases fit TRBD2. The CDR3 is 17 residues long. The germline V gene has CDR1 LNHDA and CDR2 SQIVND (reference sequence). CDR3 bases: TGTGCCAGTAGTGCCCTAGCGGGAGGGCTGGGCCAAGAGACCCAGTCCTTC. This translates into CASSALAGGLGQETQSF.

The V and J genes are TRBV15 and TRBJ2-3; 13 nucleotides align to TRBD2. The CDR3 is 16 amino acids. The germline CDR1 and CDR2 sequences are LNHNV and YYDKDF (reference sequence). The V segment lost 3 bases and the J segment 6 bases; nucleotides outside the gene matches: 6. CDR3 sequence: CATSSEPGLAGDTQYF. The CDR3, as DNA: TGTGCCACCAGCAGTGAGCCGGGACTAGCGGGGGATACGCAGTATTTT. Full variable domain (outside the CDR3, taken from reference TRBV15 and TRBJ2-3): DAMVIQNPRYQVTQFGKPVTLSCSQTLNHNVMYWYQQKSSQAPKLLFHYYDKDFNNEADTPDNFQSRRPNTSFCFLDIRSPGLGDTAMYLCATSSEPGLAGDTQYFGPGTRLTVL.

Many counts were recorded for this clonotype. CDR3 in amino acids: CARPRDGTSGSYEQYF. CDR3 nucleotides: TGTGCCAGACCCCGGGACGGGACTAGCGGTTCCTACGAGCAGTACTTC. The rearrangement joins TRBV6-4 to TRBJ2-7; 11 bases are shared with TRBD2. Germline loops: CDR1 MRHNA, CDR2 SNTAGT. The V and J ends lost 9 bases and 1 base, in that order; junction bases with no gene match: 11. The CDR3 runs to 16 residues.

This clonotype was counted many times. The chain couples TRBV12-3 or TRBV12-4 to TRBJ1-5, with D perhaps matching TRBD1 (5 bases). V was shortened by 7 bases and J by 11 bases, with 18 bases between the two germline ends. The CDR3 has 13 amino acids. CDR3 nucleotide sequence: TGTGCCAGCATGGGGCAGGGCGGTTTGTCCCAGCATTTT. This gives the protein CASMGQGGLSQHF.

This clonotype was seen many times. This chain links TRBV20-1 with TRBJ2-1, with TRBD2 identical over 10 bases. Germline V lookup: CDR1 DFQATT, CDR2 SNEGSKA (reference sequence). The CDR3 totals 17 residues. Trimming cost V 3 bases and J 2 bases; bases outside gene matches: 10. CDR3 coding DNA: TGCAGTGCTAGTGGTCTAGCGGGAGTCTTAACCTACAATGAGCAGTTCTTC. It is translated as CSASGLAGVLTYNEQFF.